The rows below give T cell receptor beta chains drawn from one sample of a study of spatial heterogeneity in lung cancer. TCRdb re-derived calls from the 5' RACE reads in MiXCR, one entry per CDR3 protein. The sample has about 29,000 distinct CDR3 sequences; roughly 10% are singletons. The sequences come from PBMCs, collected at follow-up. The receptors originated from a female donor with early-stage non-small cell lung cancer. The CDR3 runs from the conserved cysteine through the conserved F or W. Fields, in order: V gene, D gene, clone size, J gene, CDR3 protein, CDR3 DNA. The D gene is left open where the match is weak. Size values are once, few and many counts, or a class for expanded clones, and some rows have none.

V gene: TRBV7-2
D gene: TRBD1
clone size: few
J gene: TRBJ2-3
CDR3 protein: CASSLAWQGEDTQYF
CDR3 DNA: TGTGCCAGCAGCTTAGCGTGGCAGGGGGAAGATACGCAGTATTTT

V gene: TRBV20-1
D gene: -
clone size: many
J gene: TRBJ1-5
CDR3 protein: CSARGGGRSNQPQHF
CDR3 DNA: TGCAGTGCTAGAGGGGGTGGGCGGAGCAATCAGCCCCAGCATTTT

V gene: TRBV11-1
D gene: TRBD2
clone size: many
J gene: TRBJ2-1
CDR3 protein: CASSLFSGGASGNEQFF
CDR3 DNA: TGTGCCAGCAGCTTATTTAGCGGGGGGGCGAGTGGAAATGAGCAGTTCTTC

V gene: TRBV5-6
D gene: TRBD2
clone size: -
J gene: TRBJ2-1
CDR3 protein: CASSSRLAGGYNEQFF
CDR3 DNA: TGTGCCAGCAGCTCCAGACTAGCGGGGGGCTACAATGAGCAGTTCTTC

V gene: TRBV6-1
D gene: TRBD1
clone size: -
J gene: TRBJ1-2
CDR3 protein: CASKDRVNYGYTF
CDR3 DNA: TGTGCCAGCAAAGACAGGGTAAACTATGGCTACACCTTC

V gene: TRBV7-2
D gene: -
clone size: few
J gene: TRBJ1-5
CDR3 protein: CASSLALGNQPQHF
CDR3 DNA: TGTGCCAGCAGCTTAGCGCTGGGAAATCAGCCCCAGCATTTT

V gene: TRBV29-1
D gene: -
clone size: many
J gene: TRBJ2-5
CDR3 protein: CSVWNTGLQETQYF
CDR3 DNA: TGCAGCGTTTGGAATACAGGACTCCAAGAGACCCAGTACTTC

V gene: TRBV5-1
D gene: TRBD1
clone size: medium-sized
J gene: TRBJ1-1
CDR3 protein: CASSPGGRPEAFF
CDR3 DNA: TGCGCCAGCAGCCCAGGGGGGAGGCCTGAAGCTTTCTTT

V gene: TRBV6-5
D gene: TRBD1
clone size: many
J gene: TRBJ1-1
CDR3 protein: CASSYRRQGGEAFF
CDR3 DNA: TGTGCCAGCAGTTACAGGAGACAGGGTGGTGAAGCTTTCTTT

V gene: TRBV7-9
D gene: -
clone size: few
J gene: TRBJ2-7
CDR3 protein: CASSLDGITYEQYF
CDR3 DNA: TGTGCCAGCAGCTTAGATGGAATCACCTACGAGCAGTACTTC

V gene: TRBV14
D gene: -
clone size: -
J gene: TRBJ1-1
CDR3 protein: CASSQPRGPRITEAFF
CDR3 DNA: TGTGCCAGCAGCCAACCCAGGGGCCCCAGGATCACTGAAGCTTTCTTT

V gene: TRBV12-5
D gene: TRBD1
clone size: few
J gene: TRBJ1-1
CDR3 protein: CASGLVHRNRDRALGIEAFF
CDR3 DNA: TGTGCTAGTGGTTTGGTACATCGTAACCGAGACAGGGCCCTCGGTATTGAAGCTTTCTTT

V gene: TRBV7-2
D gene: -
clone size: many
J gene: TRBJ2-3
CDR3 protein: CASRVLATFTDTQYF
CDR3 DNA: TGTGCCAGCAGGGTTCTAGCGACCTTCACAGATACGCAGTATTTT

V gene: TRBV10-3
D gene: TRBD1
clone size: many
J gene: TRBJ2-3
CDR3 protein: CAATGQGTPDTQYF
CDR3 DNA: TGTGCCGCCACCGGACAGGGGACCCCAGATACGCAGTATTTT

V gene: TRBV9
D gene: -
clone size: many
J gene: TRBJ1-4
CDR3 protein: CASSAGGTNEKLFF
CDR3 DNA: TGTGCCAGCAGCGCCGGAGGTACTAATGAAAAACTGTTTTTT

V gene: TRBV29-1
D gene: TRBD2
clone size: many
J gene: TRBJ2-2
CDR3 protein: CSVVGREGTGELFF
CDR3 DNA: TGCAGCGTTGTGGGCAGGGAGGGCACCGGGGAGCTGTTTTTT

V gene: TRBV7-2
D gene: -
clone size: many
J gene: TRBJ1-4
CDR3 protein: CASSHIRAPNEKLFF
CDR3 DNA: TGTGCCAGCAGCCACATTCGGGCCCCCAATGAAAAACTGTTTTTT

V gene: TRBV29-1
D gene: -
clone size: -
J gene: TRBJ2-3
CDR3 protein: CSVDPAAQDTQYF
CDR3 DNA: TGCAGCGTTGATCCGGCGGCCCAGGATACGCAGTATTTT

V gene: TRBV28
D gene: -
clone size: few
J gene: TRBJ1-5
CDR3 protein: CASSFVGAKQPQHF
CDR3 DNA: TGTGCCAGCAGTTTTGTTGGGGCAAAACAGCCCCAGCATTTT

V gene: TRBV29-1
D gene: -
clone size: many
J gene: TRBJ2-1
CDR3 protein: CSVRTETKQFF
CDR3 DNA: TGCAGCGTCAGGACAGAAACGAAGCAGTTCTTC

V gene: TRBV29-1
D gene: -
clone size: many
J gene: TRBJ1-6
CDR3 protein: CSVKGGVGSPLHF
CDR3 DNA: TGCAGCGTCAAGGGGGGGGTAGGATCACCCCTCCACTTT

V gene: TRBV5-4
D gene: -
clone size: once
J gene: TRBJ2-6
CDR3 protein: CASSLISSGANVLTF
CDR3 DNA: TGTGCCAGCAGCTTGATTTCCTCTGGGGCCAACGTCCTGACTTTC

V gene: TRBV30
D gene: -
clone size: many
J gene: TRBJ1-2
CDR3 protein: CARDGRNYGYTF
CDR3 DNA: TGTGCCCGGGACGGGAGAAACTATGGCTACACCTTC